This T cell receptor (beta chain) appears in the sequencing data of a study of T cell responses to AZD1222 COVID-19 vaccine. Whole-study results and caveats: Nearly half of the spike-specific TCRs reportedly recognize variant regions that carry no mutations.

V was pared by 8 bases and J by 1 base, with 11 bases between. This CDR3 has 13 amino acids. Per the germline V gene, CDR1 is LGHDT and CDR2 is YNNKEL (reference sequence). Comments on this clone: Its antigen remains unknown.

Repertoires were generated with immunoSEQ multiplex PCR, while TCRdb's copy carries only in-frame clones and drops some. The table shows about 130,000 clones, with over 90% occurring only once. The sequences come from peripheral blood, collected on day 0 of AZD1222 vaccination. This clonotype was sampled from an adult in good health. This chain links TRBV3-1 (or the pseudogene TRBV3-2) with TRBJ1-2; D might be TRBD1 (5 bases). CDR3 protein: CASWDLSNYGYTF. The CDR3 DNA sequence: TGTGCCAGCTGGGACCTAAGTAACTATGGCTACACCTTC.